This TCR beta chain originates from a study of CD8 T cells in ankylosing spondylitis. A remark on this clonotype: As yet, its antigen is unknown.

The study, taken as a whole, reports: CD8+ cells made up the disease-linked clones, which were relatively rare in peripheral blood.

MiXCR, applied by TCRdb to the 5' RACE reads, yields one record per CDR3 protein. The table has around 330,000 distinct CDR3 sequences, around a tenth seen once. Germline CDR1 and CDR2: DFQATT and SNEGSKA (reference sequence). V lost 3 bases, J lost 3 bases, and 6 bases lay in between. The CDR3 contains 12 residues. V and J are TRBV20-1 and TRBJ2-4; D is perhaps TRBD2 (5 bases). This TCR derives from a female donor with ankylosing spondylitis or in good health (not recorded which). The sample comprised blood, either unsorted or a sorted T cell fraction (not recorded which). CDR3 region: CSASGVKNIQYF. The CDR3 bases are TGCAGTGCTAGCGGGGTCAAAAACATTCAGTACTTC.